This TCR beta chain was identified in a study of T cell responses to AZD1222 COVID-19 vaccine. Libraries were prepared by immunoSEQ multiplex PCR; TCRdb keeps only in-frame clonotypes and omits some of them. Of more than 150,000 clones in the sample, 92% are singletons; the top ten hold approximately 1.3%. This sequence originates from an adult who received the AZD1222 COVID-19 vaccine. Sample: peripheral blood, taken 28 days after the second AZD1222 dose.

The CDR3 region is CASSLGGSTGELFF. The CDR3 DNA follows: TGTGCCAGCAGCTTAGGAGGGTCCACCGGGGAGCTGTTTTTT. The V and J genes are TRBV11-2 and TRBJ2-2; a possible D gene is TRBD2 (5 bases). Germline V gene data show CDR1 as SGHAT and CDR2 as FQNNGV. Trimming removed 1 base from V and 4 bases from J, with 7 bases in between. The length of the CDR3 is 14 residues.